This paragraph covers one TCR beta chain sequence. No antigen is known for it. The PCR had 60 Vbeta and 13 Jbeta primers. In the original processing: There were around 78 million unique TCR beta chains by a later count, and about 12 million of them were shared. This table comes from immunoSEQ multiplex PCR, and its TCRdb copy is limited to in-frame clones, with some not included. V, J and clone size are those of that table, while D and trimming were read from the DNA. The sample contains fewer than 350,000 clones, 80% to 90% of which appear only once. Trimming stripped 5 bases from V and 2 bases from J, with 19 bases between. Germline V gene data show CDR1 as SGHTA and CDR2 as FQGTGA. This CDR3 has 18 amino acids. This entry belongs to a study of cytomegalovirus exposure and HLA in healthy donors. Study findings and constraints: In presence/absence analyses, roughly uniform sequencing depth across donors was assumed.

This receptor was taken from a woman younger than 35 in good health and CMV-seronegative. The sample was PBMCs. This chain links TRBV7-3 with TRBJ2-6, with D tentatively TRBD1 (5 bases). The CDR3 loop reads CASSRTGDGWTGANVLTF. DNA for the CDR3: TGTGCCAGCAGCAGAACAGGTGACGGTTGGACTGGGGCCAACGTCCTGACTTTC.